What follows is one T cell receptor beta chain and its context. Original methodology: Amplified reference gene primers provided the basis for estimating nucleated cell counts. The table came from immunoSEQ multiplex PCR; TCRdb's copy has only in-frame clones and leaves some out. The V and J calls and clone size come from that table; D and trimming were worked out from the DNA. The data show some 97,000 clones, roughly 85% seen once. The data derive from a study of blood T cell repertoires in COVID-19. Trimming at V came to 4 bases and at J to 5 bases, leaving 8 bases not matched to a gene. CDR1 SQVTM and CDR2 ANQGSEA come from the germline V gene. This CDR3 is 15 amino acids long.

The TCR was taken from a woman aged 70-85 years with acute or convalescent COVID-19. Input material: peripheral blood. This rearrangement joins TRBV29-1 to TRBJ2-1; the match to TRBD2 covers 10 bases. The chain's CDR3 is CSVGGSGGPNNEQFF. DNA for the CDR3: TGCAGCGTTGGTGGTAGCGGGGGGCCCAACAATGAGCAGTTCTTC.